The present entry profiles one T cell receptor (beta chain) with its context. Its matching antigen is unknown. TCRdb used MiXCR to reprocess the 5' RACE reads, holding one entry per CDR3 protein. The sample shows 250,000 to 300,000 distinct CDR3 sequences, around 18% of them seen only once. These data are taken from a study of CD8 T cells in ankylosing spondylitis. V lost 2 bases and J lost 1, with 16 bases in between. In germline, CDR1 is SGHTA, CDR2 FQGNSA. This CDR3 has 17 residues. Study results and caveats: Disease-linked clones bore a CD8+ phenotype, appearing relatively rarely in peripheral blood. Disease-linked clones were reportedly significantly enriched in matched ankylosing spondylitis synovial fluid. Among TCR beta sequences, a motif of several highly homologous variants appeared characteristic of ankylosing spondylitis blood.

The chain combines TRBV7-2 with TRBJ2-3; no definite D call. The sample consisted of blood, either unsorted or a sorted T cell fraction (not recorded which). The origin of this receptor is a male donor with ankylosing spondylitis or in good health (not recorded which). CDR3 sequence reads: CASSLTLWADGTDTQYF. The CDR3 nucleotides read TGTGCCAGCAGCTTAACATTGTGGGCAGACGGCACAGATACGCAGTATTTT.